What follows are 27 T cell receptor beta chains derived from one specimen sequenced in a study of metastatic and nonmetastatic thyroid tumors. From the PCR reads, TCRdb re-called clones with MiXCR. The sample includes about 19,000 clones, roughly 33% of them seen just once. Each patient went into thyroid surgery without having received any treatment. The specimen was adjacent normal tissue. These receptors all come from a female donor with papillary thyroid cancer or a benign thyroid nodule (not recorded which). Some clones in this sample may be carry-over from other donors' samples.

The chain carries TRBV5-1 and TRBJ1-2, with 7 nucleotides matching TRBD1. Germline V gene lookup returns CDR1 SGHRS and CDR2 YFSETQ. With 1 base clipped from V and 0 bases from J, the junction kept 9 bases outside the gene matches. There are 17 residues in the CDR3. Here the CDR3 reads CASSLIGGVGSNYGYTF. CDR3 DNA: TGCGCCAGCAGCTTGATAGGGGGCGTTGGTTCTAACTATGGCTACACCTTC.

This clone was observed a few times. The chain has TRBV11-1 and TRBJ1-6; 9 bases line up with TRBD1. This CDR3 is 17 amino acids long. V shed 5 bases and J 9 bases; nucleotides not matched to a gene: 14. Germline CDR1 is SGHAT and CDR2 is FQDESV (reference sequence). CDR3 residues: CASSASRLQGAGSPLHF. The DNA for the CDR3 is TGTGCCAGCAGCGCCTCCCGCTTACAGGGGGCCGGTTCACCCCTCCACTTT.

The rearrangement uses TRBV2 and TRBJ2-3; D is unclear. The CDR3 is made up of 12 amino acids. CDR1 SNHLY and CDR2 FYNNEI come from the germline V gene. The germline V and J ends were trimmed by 7 bases and 4 bases, with 9 bases remaining between them. The CDR3 nucleotides read TGTGCCAGCACCATGACGGCAGATACGCAGTATTTT. Its translation is CASTMTADTQYF.

The rearrangement joins TRBV12-3 or TRBV12-4 to TRBJ1-5; weak D call: TRBD1 (5 bases). This CDR3 has 14 amino acids. V was shortened by 3 bases and J by 7 bases, with 13 bases between the two germline ends. CDR3 in DNA: TGTGCCAGCAGTTTGGATAGGGGAGGGCAGCCCCAGCATTTT. It specifies CASSLDRGGQPQHF.

This clone showed up many times. Written as DNA, the CDR3 is TGTGCCAGCAGTGAATATGGGGGAGGAAGTCAGCCCCAGCATTTT. It is translated as CASSEYGGGSQPQHF. The rearrangement joins TRBV2 to TRBJ1-5, with a weak D call TRBD1 (5 bases). CDR3 length: 15 residues. Germline V lookup: CDR1 SNHLY, CDR2 FYNNEI. Trimming pared 2 bases from V and 6 bases from J, leaving 14 bases between.

The J gene is TRBJ2-6, the V gene TRBV12-3 or TRBV12-4; 7 bases agree with TRBD2. V shed 3 bases, J shed 1 base, and the junction held 12 bases outside the gene matches. CDR3 length equals 19 residues. As DNA, the CDR3 is TGTGCCAGCAGTTTTCCGGGGGGAAAAACCCAGTCTGGGGCCAACGTCCTGACTTTC. As protein: CASSFPGGKTQSGANVLTF.

This clone was found many times. The chain combines TRBV7-9 with TRBJ1-2, with 8 bases identical to TRBD1. Germline CDR1 is SEHNR and CDR2 is FQNEAQ (reference sequence). There are 14 residues in the CDR3. V trimming: 5 bases; J trimming: 7 bases; junction bases outside the gene matches: 9. CDR3 bases: TGTGCCAGCAGCCTCAGGGGGCAGTCTACTGGCTACACCTTC. This codes for CASSLRGQSTGYTF. Filled out from reference TRBV7-9 and TRBJ1-2, the complete variable domain reads DTGVSQNPRHKITKRGQNVTFRCDPISEHNRLYWYRQTLGQGPEFLTYFQNEAQLEKSRLLSDRFSAERPKGSFSTLEIQRTEQGDSAMYLCASSLRGQSTGYTFGSGTRLTVV.

This clone counts as medium-sized. The chain couples TRBV6-1 to TRBJ2-7; D remains unclear. Germline V gene lookup returns CDR1 MNHNS and CDR2 SASEGT. The length of the CDR3 is 13 residues. V lost 6 bases and J lost 4, with 13 bases in between. CDR3 coding DNA: TGTGCCAGCAGACTCGGGCCAATGTACGAGCAGTACTTC. This sequence encodes CASRLGPMYEQYF.

This clone came up a few times. The V and J genes are TRBV27 and TRBJ2-6; D is possibly TRBD1 (5 bases). Germline V CDR1 and CDR2: MNHEY, SMNVEV (reference sequence). Trimming took off 5 bases at V and 19 bases at J, with 39 bases between the two ends. CDR3 length equals 19 residues. The CDR3 is CASSLPGGQPQSGANVPTF. CDR3 sequence (DNA): TGTGCCAGCAGTCTTCCGGGCGGACAACCCCAGTCTGGGGCCAACGTCCCTACTTTC.

This clone has more than one count but fewer than ten. This rearrangement joins TRBV6-2 or TRBV6-3 to TRBJ1-2; D gene ambiguous. The germline CDR1 and CDR2 sequences are MNHEY and SVGEGT. V gave up 2 bases and J gave up 8 bases, with 12 bases separating them. The CDR3 has 13 amino acids. CDR3 nucleotides: TGTGCCAGCAGTTACGGGCCAGGAGAAGGCTACACCTTC. The encoded protein is CASSYGPGEGYTF.

By share, this clone ranks as medium-sized. This sequence joins TRBV24-1 and TRBJ2-7; maybe TRBD1 (6 bases). This CDR3 is built from 13 residues. CDR1 and CDR2 (germline): KGHDR, SFDVKD. V gave up 4 bases and J gave up 3 bases, with 9 bases separating them. The CDR3, as DNA: TGTGCCACCAGTGACCCGGACAGCTACGAGCAGTACTTC. Translating it yields CATSDPDSYEQYF.

A note on this clone: An end of the junction does not agree with germline; a read error may underlie this. The chain is built from TRBV14 and TRBJ1-1, with D unclear. Germline assignment: CDR1 SGHDN and CDR2 FVKESK. The CDR3 contains 14 residues. In DNA form, the CDR3 reads TGTGCCAGCAGCCAAGGGACCCTGCGCGCTGAAGCTTTCTTC. Translation gives CASSQGTLRAEAFF.

At least ten counts were recorded for this clone. The V gene is TRBV5-6, the J gene TRBJ2-1, with D maybe TRBD1 (5 bases). The length of the CDR3 is 15 residues. Germline CDR1 reads SGHDT; CDR2 reads YYEEEE. V lost 2 bases to trimming and J lost 4 bases, with 13 bases between them. The CDR3 region has the DNA TGTGCCAGCAGCTTCCCTGCAGGGCTGTACAATGAGCAGTTCTTC. The encoded protein is CASSFPAGLYNEQFF.

V and J are TRBV6-5 and TRBJ2-2; possible D gene TRBD2, 5 bases. CDR1 and CDR2 from the germline V gene are MNHEY and SVGAGI. This CDR3 is built from 14 residues. Trimming removed 2 bases from V and 6 bases from J, with 10 bases in between. The CDR3 loop is CASSYGEYAGELFF. As DNA, the CDR3 is TGTGCCAGCAGTTACGGGGAGTACGCCGGGGAGCTGTTTTTT.

This chain joins TRBV9 and TRBJ2-6; tentative D call: TRBD2 (6 bases). In germline, CDR1 is SGDLS, CDR2 YYNGEE. V was clipped by 6 bases and J by 4 bases, with 11 bases between them. This CDR3 contains 14 residues. In DNA form, the CDR3 reads TGTGCCAGCACCACCGCGGGGGGGGCCAACGTCCTGACTTTC. Amino acid sequence: CASTTAGGANVLTF.

There are a few counts of this clone. V is TRBV10-3 and J is TRBJ2-3; 7 nucleotides line up with TRBD1. This CDR3 spans 16 amino acids. Germline-derived CDR1 and CDR2 are ENHRY and SYGVKD. J lost 5 bases, V lost 4 bases, and 12 bases had no gene match. Here the CDR3 DNA reads TGTGCCATCAGTGGAGTCGGGGACAGCGCCGGAGATACGCAGTATTTT. Protein: CAISGVGDSAGDTQYF.

This clone is medium-sized by share. The CDR3 protein is CASSSSTGVGSYEQYF. CDR3 coding DNA: TGTGCCAGCAGCTCTTCGACAGGGGTAGGGTCTTACGAGCAGTACTTC. V is TRBV11-3 and J is TRBJ2-7, with 8 bases aligning to TRBD1. Germline CDR1 reads SGHNT; CDR2 reads YENEEA. With V trimmed by 4 bases and J by 4 bases, 12 bases remained unmatched. CDR3 length: 16 residues.

The chain joins TRBV6-1 to TRBJ2-3, with TRBD1 as a possible D gene (6 bases). In germline, CDR1 is MNHNS, CDR2 SASEGT. Trimming stripped 2 bases from V and 0 bases from J, with 18 bases between. The CDR3 totals 18 residues. The CDR3 is CASSERAYQTGSTDTQYF. CDR3 bases: TGTGCCAGCAGTGAACGGGCCTACCAAACAGGGAGCACAGATACGCAGTATTTT.

The CDR3 DNA sequence: TGTGCCACCAGTGATAAAACCGGGACAGGGGTCTACGAGCAGTACTTC. This translates into CATSDKTGTGVYEQYF. This rearrangement joins TRBV24-1 to TRBJ2-7; 10 nucleotides agree with TRBD1. J was trimmed by 3 bases and V by 3 bases; bases with no gene match: 7. CDR1 and CDR2 from the germline V gene are KGHDR and SFDVKD. The CDR3 sequence is 16 residues long.

This chain connects TRBV7-2 to TRBJ1-3, with TRBD1 matching over 8 bases. The CDR3 spans 15 residues. Germline CDR1 reads SGHTA; CDR2 reads FQGNSA. After removal of 6 bases from V and 7 bases from J, the junction contained 11 bases not matched to a gene. The CDR3 sequence is CASRPPRQGFNTIYF. In nucleotides, the CDR3 is TGTGCCAGCAGACCACCGCGACAGGGGTTCAACACCATATATTTT.

This clone has a count of ten or more. The rearrangement links TRBV5-6 to TRBJ1-6, with 10 bases lining up with TRBD1. V shed 4 bases, J shed 10 bases, and the junction held 5 bases outside the gene matches. CDR1 and CDR2 (germline): SGHDT, YYEEEE. The CDR3 contains 14 residues. Here the CDR3 DNA reads TGTGCCAGCAGCAAGGACAGGGGGTACTCACCCCTCCACTTT. Protein product: CASSKDRGYSPLHF.

DNA of the CDR3: TGCAGTGCTCTTCTCGGACTAGCGGGAGGGCCTTTCACAGATACGCAGTATTTT. It encodes CSALLGLAGGPFTDTQYF. V is TRBV20-1 and J is TRBJ2-3; 15 bases are a match to TRBD2. V gave up 5 bases and J gave up 2 bases; unmatched junction bases: 11. CDR1 and CDR2 from the germline V gene are DFQATT and SNEGSKA (reference sequence). The CDR3 is made up of 18 amino acids.

A few counts support this clone. A read error is likely, as this CDR3 ends without the conserved phenylalanine or tryptophan. The chain combines TRBV6-6 with TRBJ1-5; no clear D gene. From germline, CDR1 is MNHNY and CDR2 SVGAGI (reference sequence). The CDR3 extends over 13 amino acids. The CDR3 DNA follows: TGTACCAGCAGTTACTCTACCGATCAGCCCCAGCATCTT. It yields the protein CTSSYSTDQPQHL.

This clone appeared many times. V and J are TRBV12-3 or TRBV12-4 and TRBJ2-5, with 7 bases lining up with TRBD2. Trimming took 3 bases from V and 0 from J; bases not matched to a gene: 10. This CDR3 spans 17 amino acids. The CDR3 spells CASSLGGDQRHQETQYF. The DNA for the CDR3 is TGTGCCAGCAGTTTGGGGGGGGACCAGAGACACCAAGAGACCCAGTACTTC.

The chain joins TRBV6-1 to TRBJ2-5, with TRBD2 identical over 14 bases. The germline V gene encodes CDR1 MNHNS and CDR2 SASEGT. This CDR3 contains 16 residues. V shed 4 bases, J shed 4 bases, and the junction held 5 bases outside the gene matches. CDR3 sequence: CASSGLAGGIGETQYF. The CDR3 nucleotides are TGTGCCAGCAGTGGACTAGCGGGAGGGATTGGAGAGACCCAGTACTTC.

The V and J genes are TRBV20-1 and TRBJ1-2, with a tentative D call TRBD1 (6 bases). Germline CDR1 is DFQATT and CDR2 is SNEGSKA (reference sequence). This CDR3 spans 15 amino acids. Trimming left V 3 bases short and J 2 bases short, with 16 bases between. CDR3 loop: CSASPANQGNYGYTF. In DNA, the CDR3 is TGCAGTGCTAGCCCGGCCAACCAGGGGAACTATGGCTACACCTTC.

This clone was observed a few times. V and J are TRBV12-3 or TRBV12-4 and TRBJ1-3, with D hard to call. Trimming left V 7 bases short and J 0 bases short, with 13 bases between. The length of the CDR3 is 15 residues. CDR3 sequence (DNA): TGTGCCAGCACCCATCGTGAGAACTCTGGAAACACCATATATTTT. Amino acids: CASTHRENSGNTIYF.